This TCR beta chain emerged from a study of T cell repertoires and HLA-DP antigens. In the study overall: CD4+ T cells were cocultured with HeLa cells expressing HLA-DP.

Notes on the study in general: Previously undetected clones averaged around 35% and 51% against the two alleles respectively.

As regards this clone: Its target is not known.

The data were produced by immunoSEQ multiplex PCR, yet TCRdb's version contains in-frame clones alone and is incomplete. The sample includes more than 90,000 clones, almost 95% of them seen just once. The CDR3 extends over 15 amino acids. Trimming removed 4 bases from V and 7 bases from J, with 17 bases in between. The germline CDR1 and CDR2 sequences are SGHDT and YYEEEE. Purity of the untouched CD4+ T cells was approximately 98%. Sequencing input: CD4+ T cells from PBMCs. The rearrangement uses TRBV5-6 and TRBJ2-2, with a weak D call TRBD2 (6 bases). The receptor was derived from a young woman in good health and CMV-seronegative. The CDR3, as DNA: TGTGCCAGCAGCCAGGACGCGGGAAGGGACGGGGAGCTGTTTTTT. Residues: CASSQDAGRDGELFF.